The clone carrying this TCR beta chain has at least ten counts. The entry originates in a study of T cells in Graves' hyperthyroidism and ophthalmopathy. RNA transcripts served as the template for amplifying TCR beta CDR3 regions. Using the HTBI primer set, a first-round RT-PCR was run on the TCR CDR3. TCRdb re-called the multiplex PCR reads through MiXCR, storing one row per CDR3 protein. This sample has approximately 400,000 distinct CDR3 sequences; under 20% occur once, and the top ten carry 3% to 4.5%. Trimming left V 1 base short and J 5 bases short, with 11 bases between. Germline V gives CDR1 KGHSH, CDR2 LQKENI. This CDR3 has 14 amino acids.

The rearrangement joins TRBV18 to TRBJ2-5; no definite D call. The sequenced sample consisted of blood. The sequence derives from a young woman with Graves' hyperthyroidism. CDR3 residues: CASSPRKGWETQYF. Here the CDR3 DNA reads TGTGCCAGCTCACCACGGAAGGGTTGGGAGACCCAGTACTTC.